This T cell receptor (beta chain) derives from a study of CD4 T cells in relation to SARS-CoV-2 and coronaviruses. Here immunoSEQ multiplex PCR was the method, and the copy in TCRdb shows in-frame clones only, minus some. The sample has 15,000 to 20,000 clones, more than 75% seen once. This CDR3 spans 12 amino acids. V lost 6 bases to trimming and J lost 3 bases, with 8 bases between them. Unexposed donor CD4+ T cells date from about 2011-2018, before the COVID-19 pandemic. Isolation of CD4+ T cells took place after approximately 11 days in culture. This clone was observed a single time. The antigen is unknown.

The sequence derives from a human donor in good health. Sequencing was done on a sample of CD4+ T cells from PBMCs, cultured in vitro. V is TRBV12-3 or TRBV12-4 and J is TRBJ1-1; D is perhaps TRBD1 (5 bases). CDR3 bases: TGTGCCAGCAGGGGGGGTGACACTGAAGCTTTCTTT. Amino acid sequence: CASRGGDTEAFF.